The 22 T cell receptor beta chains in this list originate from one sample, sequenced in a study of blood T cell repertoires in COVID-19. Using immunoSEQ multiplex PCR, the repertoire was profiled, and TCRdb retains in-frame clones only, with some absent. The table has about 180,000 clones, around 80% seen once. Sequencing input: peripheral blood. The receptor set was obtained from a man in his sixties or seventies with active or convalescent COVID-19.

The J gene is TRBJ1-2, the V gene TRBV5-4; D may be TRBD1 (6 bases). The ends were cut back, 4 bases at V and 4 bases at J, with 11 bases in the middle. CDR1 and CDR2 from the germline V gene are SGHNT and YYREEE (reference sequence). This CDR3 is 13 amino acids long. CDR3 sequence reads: CASSPPTGYGYTF. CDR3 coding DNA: TGTGCCAGCAGCCCACCGACAGGCTATGGCTACACCTTC.

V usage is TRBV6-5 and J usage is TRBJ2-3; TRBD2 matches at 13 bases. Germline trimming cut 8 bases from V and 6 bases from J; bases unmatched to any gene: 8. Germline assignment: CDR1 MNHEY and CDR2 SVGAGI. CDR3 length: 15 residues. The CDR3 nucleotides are TGTGCCAGCTATTTACTAGCGGGGGGGACGGATACGCAGTATTTT. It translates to CASYLLAGGTDTQYF.

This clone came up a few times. For the CDR3, the DNA is TGTGCCAGCAGCCGAGCCCCAACAGGTTACGAGCAGTACTTC. It yields the protein CASSRAPTGYEQYF. The chain is built from TRBV7-3 and TRBJ2-7, with D possibly TRBD1 on 5 matching bases. Germline V CDR1 and CDR2: SGHTA, FQGTGA. The CDR3 runs to 14 residues. Trimming pared 5 bases from V and 4 bases from J, leaving 15 bases between.

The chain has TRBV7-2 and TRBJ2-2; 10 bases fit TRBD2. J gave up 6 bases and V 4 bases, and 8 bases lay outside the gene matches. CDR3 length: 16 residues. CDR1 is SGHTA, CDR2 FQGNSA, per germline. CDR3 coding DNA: TGTGCCAGCAGCTCCGGGGCTAGCGGGGGTTCCGGGGAGCTGTTTTTT. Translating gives CASSSGASGGSGELFF.

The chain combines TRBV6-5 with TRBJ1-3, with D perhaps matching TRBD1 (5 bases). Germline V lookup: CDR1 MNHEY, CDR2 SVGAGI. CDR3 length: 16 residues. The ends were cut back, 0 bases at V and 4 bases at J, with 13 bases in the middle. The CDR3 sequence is CASSYSGGGDGNTIYF. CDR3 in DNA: TGTGCCAGCAGTTACTCTGGCGGCGGGGACGGAAACACCATATATTTT.

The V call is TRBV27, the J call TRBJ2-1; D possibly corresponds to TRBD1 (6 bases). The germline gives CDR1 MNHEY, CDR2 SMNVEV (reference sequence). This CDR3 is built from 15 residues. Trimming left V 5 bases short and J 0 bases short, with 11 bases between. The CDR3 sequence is CASSPGVLSYNEQFF. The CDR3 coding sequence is TGTGCCAGCAGTCCAGGGGTTCTCTCCTACAATGAGCAGTTCTTC.

CDR3 sequence reads: CASSQGIPPDSTDTQYF. As DNA, the CDR3 is TGTGCCAGCAGCCAAGGAATCCCCCCAGACTCTACGGATACGCAGTATTTT. The rearrangement joins TRBV14 to TRBJ2-3; D gene ambiguous. The CDR3 is made up of 17 amino acids. V was clipped by 1 base and J by 6 bases, with 20 bases between them. Germline V gene lookup returns CDR1 SGHDN and CDR2 FVKESK.

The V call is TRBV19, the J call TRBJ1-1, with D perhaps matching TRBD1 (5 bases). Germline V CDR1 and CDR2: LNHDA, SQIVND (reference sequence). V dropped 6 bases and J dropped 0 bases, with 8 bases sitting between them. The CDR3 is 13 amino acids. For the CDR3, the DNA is TGTGCCAGTAGATCCAGGGTGAACACTGAAGCTTTCTTT. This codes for CASRSRVNTEAFF.

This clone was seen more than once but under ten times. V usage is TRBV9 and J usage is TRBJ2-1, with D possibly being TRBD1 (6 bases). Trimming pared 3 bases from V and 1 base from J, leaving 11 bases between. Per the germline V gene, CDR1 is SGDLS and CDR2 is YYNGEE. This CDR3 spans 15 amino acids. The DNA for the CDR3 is TGTGCCAGCAGCGCAGGGGTTGGGTCCTACAATGAGCAGTTCTTC. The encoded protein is CASSAGVGSYNEQFF. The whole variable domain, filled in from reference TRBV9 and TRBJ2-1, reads DSGVTQTPKHLITATGQRVTLRCSPRSGDLSVYWYQQSLDQGLQFLIQYYNGEERAKGNILERFSAQQFPDLHSELNLSSLELGDSALYFCASSAGVGSYNEQFFGPGTRLTVL.

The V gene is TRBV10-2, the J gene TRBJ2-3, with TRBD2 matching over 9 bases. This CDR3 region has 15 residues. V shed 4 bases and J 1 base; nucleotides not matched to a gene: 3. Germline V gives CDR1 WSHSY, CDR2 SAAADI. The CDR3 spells CASSAAGGGTDTQYF. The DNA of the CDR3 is TGCGCCAGCAGTGCCGCGGGGGGGGGCACAGATACGCAGTATTTT.

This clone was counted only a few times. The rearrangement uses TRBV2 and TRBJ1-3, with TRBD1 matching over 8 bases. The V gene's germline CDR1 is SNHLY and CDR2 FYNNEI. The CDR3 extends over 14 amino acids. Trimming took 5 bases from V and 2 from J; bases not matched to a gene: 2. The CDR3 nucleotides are TGTGCCAGCAGTCTGACAGGGGCTGGAAACACCATATATTTT. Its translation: CASSLTGAGNTIYF. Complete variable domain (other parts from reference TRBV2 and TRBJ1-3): EPEVTQTPSHQVTQMGQEVILRCVPISNHLYFYWYRQILGQKVEFLVSFYNNEISEKSEIFDDQFSVERPDGSNFTLKIRSTKLEDSAMYFCASSLTGAGNTIYFGEGSWLTVV.

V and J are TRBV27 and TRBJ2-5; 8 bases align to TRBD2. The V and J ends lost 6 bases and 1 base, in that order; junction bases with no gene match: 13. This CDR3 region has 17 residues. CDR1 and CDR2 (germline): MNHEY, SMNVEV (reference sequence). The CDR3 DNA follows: TGTGCCAGCAGCCGCCCCGGCGCGGGAGGAACCCAAGAGACCCAGTACTTC. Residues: CASSRPGAGGTQETQYF.

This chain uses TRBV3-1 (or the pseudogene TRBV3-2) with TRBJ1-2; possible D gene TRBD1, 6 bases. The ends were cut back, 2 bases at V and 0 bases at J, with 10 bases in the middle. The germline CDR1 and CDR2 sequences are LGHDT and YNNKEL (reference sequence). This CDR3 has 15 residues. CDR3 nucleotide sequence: TGTGCCAGCAGCCAATTCTCAGGGGCTAACTATGGCTACACCTTC. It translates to CASSQFSGANYGYTF.

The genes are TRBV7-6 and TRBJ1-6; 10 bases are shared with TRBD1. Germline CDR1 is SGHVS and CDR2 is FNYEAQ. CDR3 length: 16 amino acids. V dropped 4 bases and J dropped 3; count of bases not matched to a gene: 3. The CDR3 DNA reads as TGTGCCAGCAGCTCCCGGACAGGGGGCTATAATTCACCCCTCCACTTT. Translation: CASSSRTGGYNSPLHF.

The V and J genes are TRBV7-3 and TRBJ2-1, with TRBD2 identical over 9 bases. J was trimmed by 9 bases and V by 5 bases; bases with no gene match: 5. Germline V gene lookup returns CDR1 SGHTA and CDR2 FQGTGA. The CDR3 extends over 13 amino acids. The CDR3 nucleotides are TGTGCCAGCAGCCTAAGGCGGGAGGGTGAGCAGTTCTTC. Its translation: CASSLRREGEQFF.

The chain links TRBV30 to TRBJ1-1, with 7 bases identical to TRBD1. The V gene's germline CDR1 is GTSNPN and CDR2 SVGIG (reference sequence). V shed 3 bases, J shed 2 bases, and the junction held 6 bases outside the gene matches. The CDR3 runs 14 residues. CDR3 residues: CAWRPRDRNTEAFF. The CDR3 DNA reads TGTGCCTGGAGGCCGCGGGACAGAAACACTGAAGCTTTCTTT.

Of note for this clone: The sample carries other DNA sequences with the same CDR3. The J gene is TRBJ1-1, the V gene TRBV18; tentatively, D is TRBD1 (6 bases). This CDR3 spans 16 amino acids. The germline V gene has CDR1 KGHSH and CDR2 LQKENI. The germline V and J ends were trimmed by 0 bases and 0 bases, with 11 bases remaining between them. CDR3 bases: TGTGCCAGCTCACCACCCGGACAGTTCATGAACACTGAAGCTTTCTTT. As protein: CASSPPGQFMNTEAFF.

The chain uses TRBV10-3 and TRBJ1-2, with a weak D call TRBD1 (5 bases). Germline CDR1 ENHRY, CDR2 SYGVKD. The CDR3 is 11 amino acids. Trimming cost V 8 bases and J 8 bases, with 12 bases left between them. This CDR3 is CAIEAGQGYTF. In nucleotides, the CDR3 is TGTGCCATCGAGGCAGGGCAGGGCTACACCTTC.

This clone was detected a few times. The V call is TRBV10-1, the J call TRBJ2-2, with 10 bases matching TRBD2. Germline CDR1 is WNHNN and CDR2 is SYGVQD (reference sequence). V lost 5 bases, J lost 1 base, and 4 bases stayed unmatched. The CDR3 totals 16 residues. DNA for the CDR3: TGCGCCAGCAGTAGTAGGACTAGCGGGAACACCGGGGAGCTGTTTTTT. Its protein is CASSSRTSGNTGELFF.

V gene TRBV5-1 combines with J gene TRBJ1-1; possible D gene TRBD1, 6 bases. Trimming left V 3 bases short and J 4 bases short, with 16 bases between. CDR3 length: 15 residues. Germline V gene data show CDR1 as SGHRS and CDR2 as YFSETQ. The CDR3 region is CASSYGQYDSTEAFF. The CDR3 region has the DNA TGCGCCAGCAGCTATGGACAGTACGATTCCACTGAAGCTTTCTTT.

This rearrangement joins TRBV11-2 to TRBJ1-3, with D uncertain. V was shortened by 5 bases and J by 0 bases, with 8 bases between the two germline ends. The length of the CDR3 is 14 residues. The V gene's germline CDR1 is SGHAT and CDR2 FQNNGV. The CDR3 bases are TGTGCCAGCAGCAGAGAGTTCTCTGGAAACACCATATATTTT. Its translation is CASSREFSGNTIYF.

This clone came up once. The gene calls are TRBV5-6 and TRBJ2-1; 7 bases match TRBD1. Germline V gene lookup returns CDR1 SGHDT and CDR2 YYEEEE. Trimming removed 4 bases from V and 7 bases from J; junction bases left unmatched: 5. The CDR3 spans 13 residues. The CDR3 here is CASSKQGSNEQFF. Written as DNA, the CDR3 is TGTGCCAGCAGCAAACAGGGGTCTAATGAGCAGTTCTTC. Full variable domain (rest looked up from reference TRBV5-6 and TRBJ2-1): DAGVTQSPTHLIKTRGQQVTLRCSPKSGHDTVSWYQQALGQGPQFIFQYYEEEERQRGNFPDRFSGHQFPNYSSELNVNALLLGDSALYLCASSKQGSNEQFFGPGTRLTVL.